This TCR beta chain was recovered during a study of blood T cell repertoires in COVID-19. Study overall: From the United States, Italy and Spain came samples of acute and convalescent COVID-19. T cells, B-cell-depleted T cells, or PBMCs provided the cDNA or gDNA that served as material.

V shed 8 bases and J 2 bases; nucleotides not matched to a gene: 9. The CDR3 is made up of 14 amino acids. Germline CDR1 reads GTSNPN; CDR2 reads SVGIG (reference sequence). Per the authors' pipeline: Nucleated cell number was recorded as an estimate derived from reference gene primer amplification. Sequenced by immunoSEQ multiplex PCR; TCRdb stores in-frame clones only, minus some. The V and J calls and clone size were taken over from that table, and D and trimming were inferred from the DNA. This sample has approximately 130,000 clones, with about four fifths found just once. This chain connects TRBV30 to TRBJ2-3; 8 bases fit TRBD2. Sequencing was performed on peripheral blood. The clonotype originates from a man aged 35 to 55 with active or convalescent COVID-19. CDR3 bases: TGTGCCAGATTAGCGGGAACAAACACAGATACGCAGTATTTT. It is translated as CARLAGTNTDTQYF.